One sample yielded the 21 T cell receptor beta chains listed below, sequenced in a study of regulatory T cells in long-lasting Graves disease. Noted time point: newly diagnosed GD, antithyroid drugs for less than 3 months. Construction of the TCR library relied on RNA isolated from PBMCs. Library construction for TCR beta used iRepertoire HTBI primers and Arm-PCR of CDR3 regions. TCRdb re-called the multiplex PCR reads through MiXCR, storing one row per CDR3 protein. The table has roughly 530,000 distinct CDR3 sequences, roughly 15% seen once. These data were also reused for a study on T cells in Graves' hyperthyroidism and ophthalmopathy.

The specimen was peripheral blood mononuclear cells (PBMCs), collected at new diagnosis, from a patient treated with antithyroid drugs. The source of these receptors is a woman aged 40-65 years with Graves disease.

V is TRBV18 and J is TRBJ2-3; possible D gene TRBD2, 7 bases. This CDR3 region has 15 residues. CDR1 and CDR2 (germline): KGHSH, LQKENI. Trimming removed 7 bases at V and 4 bases at J, with 18 bases between. CDR3 nucleotides: TGTGCCAGCTTCTTACCGGGGGGCCAGTCAGATACGCAGTATTTT. Amino acids: CASFLPGGQSDTQYF.

V is TRBV20-1 and J is TRBJ1-5; TRBD1 matches 8 bases. The V gene's germline CDR1 is DFQATT and CDR2 SNEGSKA (reference sequence). V shed 4 bases, J shed 2 bases, and the junction held 10 bases outside the gene matches. The length of the CDR3 is 16 residues. CDR3 amino acids: CSANGQGDYGNQPQHF. In DNA form, the CDR3 reads TGCAGTGCTAACGGACAGGGCGACTATGGCAATCAGCCCCAGCATTTT.

J is TRBJ2-3 and V is TRBV20-1; D is ambiguous. The CDR3 is made up of 11 amino acids. V shed 2 bases and J shed 4 bases, with 4 bases lying between them. CDR1 is DFQATT and CDR2 is SNEGSKA in the germline V gene (reference sequence). This CDR3 is CSARNADTQYF. CDR3 in DNA: TGCAGTGCTAGAAACGCAGATACGCAGTATTTT.

This clonotype has ten or more counts. The V and J genes are TRBV27 and TRBJ2-3; D call uncertain. V was clipped by 5 bases and J by 6 bases, with 21 bases between them. Germline V gene data show CDR1 as MNHEY and CDR2 as SMNVEV (reference sequence). This CDR3 comprises 16 residues. DNA of the CDR3: TGTGCCAGCAGTCCTCAACCGGGTCGAACGAGGGATACGCAGTATTTT. Its protein is CASSPQPGRTRDTQYF.

This clonotype was seen a single time. V and J are TRBV2 and TRBJ2-7; D remains unclear. This CDR3 has 12 amino acids. Trimming stripped 6 bases from V and 9 bases from J, with 15 bases between. Germline values: CDR1 SNHLY, CDR2 FYNNEI. The CDR3, as DNA: TGTGCCAGCAGGGGAACAGCCTTGGGGCAGTACTTC. It is translated as CASRGTALGQYF.

This clonotype turned up a few times. The chain couples TRBV6-1 to TRBJ1-1, with TRBD1 identical over 7 bases. The ends lost 7 bases at V and 10 bases at J; junction bases unmatched: 9. Germline CDR1 MNHNS, CDR2 SASEGT. The CDR3 spans 12 residues. Here the CDR3 DNA reads TGTGCCAGCACTGACAGGGTTGAGGGAGCTTTCTTT. This translates into CASTDRVEGAFF.

This clonotype was observed at least ten times. V is TRBV11-1 and J is TRBJ2-1, with 8 bases matching TRBD1. The CDR3 sequence is 15 residues long. The germline CDR1 and CDR2 sequences are SGHAT and FQDESV (reference sequence). J was trimmed by 9 bases and V by 5 bases; bases with no gene match: 12. Here the CDR3 reads CASSPRDRITSEQFF. Written as DNA, the CDR3 is TGTGCCAGCAGCCCCCGGGACAGGATTACGAGTGAGCAGTTCTTC.

This clonotype was counted between two and nine times. The J gene is TRBJ2-1, the V gene TRBV7-9; perhaps TRBD2 as D (6 bases). The CDR3 length is 15 residues. Trimming pared 2 bases from V and 5 bases from J, leaving 13 bases between. Germline values: CDR1 SEHNR, CDR2 FQNEAQ (reference sequence). The CDR3 bases are TGTGCCAGCAGCTTACCGGGACTTCCAAACAATGAGCAGTTCTTC. Amino acid sequence: CASSLPGLPNNEQFF.

The chain employs TRBV6-1 and TRBJ1-1; 7 nucleotides agree with TRBD1. Germline CDR1 is MNHNS and CDR2 is SASEGT. The V segment lost 6 bases and the J segment 5 bases; nucleotides outside the gene matches: 3. This CDR3 comprises 12 residues. CDR3: CASSKGQTEAFF. CDR3 coding DNA: TGTGCCAGCAGCAAGGGACAGACTGAAGCTTTCTTT.

This clonotype was picked up many times. V usage is TRBV6-1 and J usage is TRBJ1-4; TRBD1 is a possible D gene (5 bases). The CDR3 is 13 residues long. The V and J ends lost 3 bases and 8 bases respectively, with 10 bases between them. CDR1 MNHNS and CDR2 SASEGT come from the germline V gene. CDR3 residues: CASSDRAGEKLFF. The CDR3, as DNA: TGTGCCAGCAGTGACAGGGCGGGGGAAAAACTGTTTTTT.

This clonotype was detected a few times. This sequence joins TRBV5-5 and TRBJ1-2; TRBD1 is a possible D gene (5 bases). Trimming shortened V by 2 bases and J by 4 bases, and 18 bases separated the two germline ends. The CDR3 loop spans 16 amino acids. Germline assignment: CDR1 SGHKS and CDR2 YYEKEE (reference sequence). In nucleotides, the CDR3 is TGTGCCAGCAGCTTAGGGACGGCGGCTCACAGCTATGGCTACACCTTC. Translated, it gives CASSLGTAAHSYGYTF.

A note on this clonotype: A much larger clone is a single base away; this may be a read error. V usage is TRBV12-3 or TRBV12-4 and J usage is TRBJ2-5, with a possible D match to TRBD1 (6 bases). V lost 6 bases and J lost 7, with 9 bases in between. The CDR3 runs to 11 residues. CDR3 in amino acids: CASRGAGTQYF. CDR3 sequence (DNA): TGTGCCAGCAGGGGGGCGGGGACCCAGTACTTC.

V is TRBV9 and J is TRBJ2-2, with D perhaps TRBD2 (6 bases). CDR3 size: 12 residues. The V gene lost 6 bases and the J gene lost 4 bases, with 7 bases spanning the gap. Germline lookup yields CDR1 SGDLS and CDR2 YYNGEE. CDR3 residues: CASNGGTGELFF. In nucleotides, the CDR3 is TGTGCCAGCAACGGGGGCACCGGGGAGCTGTTTTTT.

The chain couples TRBV2 to TRBJ2-6; D perhaps matches TRBD1 (5 bases). The CDR3 length is 15 residues. The V end lost 5 bases, the J end lost 1 base, and 9 bases lay between the germline ends. Germline CDR1 is SNHLY and CDR2 is FYNNEI. The DNA for the CDR3 is TGTGCCAGCAGTTTCAGGGTTTCTGGGGCCAACGTCCTGACTTTC. It is translated as CASSFRVSGANVLTF.

The genes are TRBV6-2 or TRBV6-3 and TRBJ1-1; D ambiguous. CDR1 MNHEY and CDR2 SVGEGT come from the germline V gene. The V and J ends lost 2 bases and 6 bases respectively, with 28 bases between them. The CDR3 has 19 residues. CDR3 sequence reads: CASSYPLTTRENWFPEAFF. The CDR3 region has the DNA TGTGCCAGCAGTTACCCCCTTACAACAAGGGAGAATTGGTTCCCTGAAGCTTTCTTT.

The table lists this clonotype with many counts. Written as DNA, the CDR3 is TGTGCCAGCAGTTACTCGGGTGCGGGGACCTACGAGCAGTACTTC. It yields the protein CASSYSGAGTYEQYF. The chain links TRBV6-5 to TRBJ2-7; a possible D gene is TRBD2 (6 bases). Germline CDR1 is MNHEY and CDR2 is SVGAGI. The CDR3 covers 15 residues. V was trimmed by 0 bases and J by 2 bases, leaving 11 bases between them.

This clonotype was recorded at least ten times. The chain is built from TRBV11-2 and TRBJ2-1, with D possibly TRBD1 on 6 matching bases. The CDR3 is made up of 16 amino acids. V was pared by 1 base and J by 2 bases, with 12 bases between. The germline V gene encodes CDR1 SGHAT and CDR2 FQNNGV. CDR3 in amino acids: CASSLVEGVPYNEQFF. For the CDR3, the DNA is TGTGCCAGCAGCTTAGTCGAGGGGGTCCCCTACAATGAGCAGTTCTTC.

The chain employs TRBV10-3 and TRBJ1-1; possible D gene TRBD1, 5 bases. This CDR3 has 13 amino acids. Trimming removed 6 bases from V and 8 bases from J, with 16 bases in between. CDR1 is ENHRY, CDR2 SYGVKD, per germline. CDR3 bases: TGTGCCATCAGGGGTCAGGGTACCATGGAAGCTTTCTTT. Its translation is CAIRGQGTMEAFF.

This clonotype was seen many times. The V call is TRBV12-3 or TRBV12-4, the J call TRBJ2-2; possible D gene TRBD2, 5 bases. The CDR3 contains 11 residues. V lost 6 bases and J 7 bases, leaving 6 bases between the germline ends. This CDR3 reads CASRRDGELFF. The CDR3 coding sequence is TGTGCCAGCAGACGGGACGGGGAGCTGTTTTTT.

This clonotype has at least ten counts. The chain couples TRBV18 to TRBJ1-1, with a weak D call TRBD1 (5 bases). Trimming removed 3 bases at V and 6 bases at J, with 11 bases between. Germline CDR1 KGHSH, CDR2 LQKENI. CDR3 size: 13 residues. CDR3 amino acids: CASSPRGGPEAFF. Here the CDR3 DNA reads TGTGCCAGCTCACCGCGGGGCGGGCCTGAAGCTTTCTTT. Looking up the rest from reference TRBV18 and TRBJ1-1 gives the full variable domain: NAGVMQNPRHLVRRRGQEARLRCSPMKGHSHVYWYRQLPEEGLKFMVYLQKENIIDESGMPKERFSAEFPKEGPSILRIQQVVRGDSAAYFCASSPRGGPEAFFGQGTRLTVV.

Only a few counts were recorded for this clonotype. The chain couples TRBV11-2 to TRBJ2-7, with D possibly being TRBD2 (5 bases). The CDR3 consists of 16 residues. Trimming took off 5 bases at V and 4 bases at J, with 21 bases between the two ends. The V gene's germline CDR1 is SGHAT and CDR2 FQNNGV. The CDR3, as DNA: TGTGCCAGCAGCCTAACCCTGAGGGATAGGATATACGAGCAGTACTTC. This gives the protein CASSLTLRDRIYEQYF.